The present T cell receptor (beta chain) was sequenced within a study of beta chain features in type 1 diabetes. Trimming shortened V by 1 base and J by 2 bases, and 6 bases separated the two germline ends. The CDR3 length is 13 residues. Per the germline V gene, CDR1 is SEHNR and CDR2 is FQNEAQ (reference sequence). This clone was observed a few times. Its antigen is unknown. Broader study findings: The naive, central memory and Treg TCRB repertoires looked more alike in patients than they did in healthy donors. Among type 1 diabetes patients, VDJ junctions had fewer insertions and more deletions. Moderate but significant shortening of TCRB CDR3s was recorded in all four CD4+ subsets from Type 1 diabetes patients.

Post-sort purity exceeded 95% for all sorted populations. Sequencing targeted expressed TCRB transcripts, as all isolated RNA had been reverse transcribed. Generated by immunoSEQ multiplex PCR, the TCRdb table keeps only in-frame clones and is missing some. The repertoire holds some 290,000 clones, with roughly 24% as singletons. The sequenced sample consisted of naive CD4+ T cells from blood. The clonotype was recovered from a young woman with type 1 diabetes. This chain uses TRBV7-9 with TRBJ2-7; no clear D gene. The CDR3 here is CASSLGTAYEQYF. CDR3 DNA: TGTGCCAGCAGCTTAGGAACTGCCTACGAGCAGTACTTC.